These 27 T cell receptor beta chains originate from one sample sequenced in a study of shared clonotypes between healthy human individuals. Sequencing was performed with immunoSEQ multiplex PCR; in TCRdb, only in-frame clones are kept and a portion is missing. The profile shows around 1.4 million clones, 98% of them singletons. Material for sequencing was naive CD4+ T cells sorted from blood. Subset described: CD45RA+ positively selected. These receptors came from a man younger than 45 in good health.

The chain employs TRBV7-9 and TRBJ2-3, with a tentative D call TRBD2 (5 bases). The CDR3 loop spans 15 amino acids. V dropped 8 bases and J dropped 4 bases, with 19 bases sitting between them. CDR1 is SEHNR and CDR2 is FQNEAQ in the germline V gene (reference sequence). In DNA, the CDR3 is TGTGCCAGCGCACTTGGGCCCCCGGGGTCAGATACGCAGTATTTT. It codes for CASALGPPGSDTQYF.

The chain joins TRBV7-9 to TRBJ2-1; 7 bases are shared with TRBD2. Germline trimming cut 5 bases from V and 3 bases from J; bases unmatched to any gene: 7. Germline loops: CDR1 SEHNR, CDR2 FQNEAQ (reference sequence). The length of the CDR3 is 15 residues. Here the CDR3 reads CASSVRLAIYNEQFF. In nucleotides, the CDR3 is TGTGCCAGCAGCGTGCGACTAGCAATCTACAATGAGCAGTTCTTC.

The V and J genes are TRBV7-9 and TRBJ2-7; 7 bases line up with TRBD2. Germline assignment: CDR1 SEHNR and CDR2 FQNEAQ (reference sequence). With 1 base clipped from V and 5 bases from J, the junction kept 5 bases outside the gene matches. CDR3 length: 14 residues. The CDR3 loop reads CASSLDAGVDEQYF. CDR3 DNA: TGTGCCAGCAGCTTAGATGCGGGAGTGGACGAGCAGTACTTC. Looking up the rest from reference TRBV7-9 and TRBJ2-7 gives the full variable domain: DTGVSQNPRHKITKRGQNVTFRCDPISEHNRLYWYRQTLGQGPEFLTYFQNEAQLEKSRLLSDRFSAERPKGSFSTLEIQRTEQGDSAMYLCASSLDAGVDEQYFGPGTRLTVT.

The CDR3 DNA sequence: TGTGCCAGCAGCGCGGGACTAGCGGGAGCCGCTGAGCAGTTCTTC. This translates into CASSAGLAGAAEQFF. V usage is TRBV7-7 and J usage is TRBJ2-1, with 14 bases fitting TRBD2. The CDR3 spans 15 residues. Germline V CDR1 and CDR2: SSHAT, FNYEAQ (reference sequence). The V segment lost 5 bases and the J segment 9 bases; nucleotides outside the gene matches: 6.

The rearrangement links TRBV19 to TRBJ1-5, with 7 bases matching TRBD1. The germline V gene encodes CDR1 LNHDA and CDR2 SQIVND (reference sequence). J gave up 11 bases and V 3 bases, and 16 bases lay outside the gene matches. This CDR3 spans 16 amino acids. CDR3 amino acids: CASSMPALGQPSAQHF. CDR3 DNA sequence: TGTGCCAGTAGTATGCCAGCGTTGGGACAGCCTTCAGCCCAGCATTTT.

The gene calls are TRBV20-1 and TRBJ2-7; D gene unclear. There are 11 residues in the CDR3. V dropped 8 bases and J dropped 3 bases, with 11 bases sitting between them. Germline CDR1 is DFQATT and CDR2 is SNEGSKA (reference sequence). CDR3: CSHDGLYEQYF. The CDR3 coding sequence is TGCAGTCACGACGGGCTCTACGAGCAGTACTTC.

The DNA for the CDR3 is TGTGCCAGTAAAAACACAGATACGCAGTATTTT. It translates to CASKNTDTQYF. This chain connects TRBV2 to TRBJ2-3; no clear D gene. The CDR3 extends over 11 amino acids. V gave up 9 bases and J gave up 2 bases, with 6 bases separating them. Germline V gene sequence: CDR1 SNHLY, CDR2 FYNNEI.

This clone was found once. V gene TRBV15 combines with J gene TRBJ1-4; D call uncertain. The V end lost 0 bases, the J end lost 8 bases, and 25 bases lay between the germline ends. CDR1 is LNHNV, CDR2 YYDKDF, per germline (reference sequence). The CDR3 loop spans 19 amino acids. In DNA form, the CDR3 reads TGTGCCACCAGCAGAGATCCGATAATCGCGGCTTCGGGGATCGAAAAACTGTTTTTT. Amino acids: CATSRDPIIAASGIEKLFF.

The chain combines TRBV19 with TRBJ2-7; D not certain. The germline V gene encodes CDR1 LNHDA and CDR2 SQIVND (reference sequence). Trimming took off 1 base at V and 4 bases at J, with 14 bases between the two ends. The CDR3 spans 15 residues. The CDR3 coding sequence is TGTGCCAGTAGTATAGTTTCCGGGCCCCCTTACGAGCAGTACTTC. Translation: CASSIVSGPPYEQYF.

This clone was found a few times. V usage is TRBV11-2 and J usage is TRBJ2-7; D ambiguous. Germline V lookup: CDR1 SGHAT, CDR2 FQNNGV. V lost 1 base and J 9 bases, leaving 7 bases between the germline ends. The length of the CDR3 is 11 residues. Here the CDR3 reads CASSLGAWQYF. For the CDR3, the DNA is TGTGCCAGCAGCTTAGGGGCTTGGCAGTACTTC.

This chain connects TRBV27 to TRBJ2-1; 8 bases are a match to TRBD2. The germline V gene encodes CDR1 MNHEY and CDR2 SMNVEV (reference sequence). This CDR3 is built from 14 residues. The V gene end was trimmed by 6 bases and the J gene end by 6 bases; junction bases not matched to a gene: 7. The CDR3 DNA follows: TGTGCCAGCAGCCTTAGACTAGCGAGCAATGAGCAGTTCTTC. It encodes CASSLRLASNEQFF.

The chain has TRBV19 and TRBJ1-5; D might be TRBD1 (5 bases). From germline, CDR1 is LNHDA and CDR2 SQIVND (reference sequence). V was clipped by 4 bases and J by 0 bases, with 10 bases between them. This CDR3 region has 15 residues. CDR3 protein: CASSTSGHSNQPQHF. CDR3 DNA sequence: TGTGCCAGTAGTACCAGCGGACATAGCAATCAGCCCCAGCATTTT.

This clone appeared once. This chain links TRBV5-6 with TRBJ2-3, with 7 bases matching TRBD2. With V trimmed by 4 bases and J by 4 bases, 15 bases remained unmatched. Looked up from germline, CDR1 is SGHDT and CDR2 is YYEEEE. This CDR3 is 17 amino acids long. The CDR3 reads CASSLSPGTIFADTQYF. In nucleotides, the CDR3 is TGTGCCAGCAGCCTATCTCCCGGGACTATCTTTGCAGATACGCAGTATTTT.

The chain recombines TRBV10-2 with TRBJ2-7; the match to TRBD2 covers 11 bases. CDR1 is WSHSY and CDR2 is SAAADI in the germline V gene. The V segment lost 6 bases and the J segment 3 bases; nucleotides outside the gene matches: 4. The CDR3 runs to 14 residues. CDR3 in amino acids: CASRRTSGSYEQYF. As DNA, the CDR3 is TGCGCCAGCAGGCGAACTAGCGGGAGCTACGAGCAGTACTTC.

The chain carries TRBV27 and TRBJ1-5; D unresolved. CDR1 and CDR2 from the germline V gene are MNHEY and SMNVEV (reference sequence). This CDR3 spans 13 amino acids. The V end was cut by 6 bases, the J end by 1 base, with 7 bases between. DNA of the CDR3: TGTGCCAGCAGGGTTGGGAGCAATCAGCCCCAGCATTTT. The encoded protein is CASRVGSNQPQHF.

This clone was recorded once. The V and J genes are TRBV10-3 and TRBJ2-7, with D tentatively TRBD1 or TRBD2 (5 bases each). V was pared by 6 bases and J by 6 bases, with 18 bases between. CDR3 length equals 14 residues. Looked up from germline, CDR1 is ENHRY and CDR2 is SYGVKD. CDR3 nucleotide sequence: TGTGCCATCAGAGACCAGGGTAGGGGACCCGAGCAGTACTTC. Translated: CAIRDQGRGPEQYF.

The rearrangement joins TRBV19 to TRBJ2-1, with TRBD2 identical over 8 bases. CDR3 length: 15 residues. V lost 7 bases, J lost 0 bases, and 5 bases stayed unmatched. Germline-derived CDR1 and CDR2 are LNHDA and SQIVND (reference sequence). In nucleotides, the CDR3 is TGTGCCAGTATGCGAACTAGCGGCTCCTACAATGAGCAGTTCTTC. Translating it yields CASMRTSGSYNEQFF. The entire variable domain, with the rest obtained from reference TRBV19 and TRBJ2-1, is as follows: DGGITQSPKYLFRKEGQNVTLSCEQNLNHDAMYWYRQDPGQGLRLIYYSQIVNDFQKGDIAEGYSVSREKKESFPLTVTSAQKNPTAFYLCASMRTSGSYNEQFFGPGTRLTVL.

As DNA, the CDR3 is TGTGCCAGCAGTCCTAGAGGGGCTAGCGGGAGTCCGGGAAGCTCCTACAATGAGCAGTTCTTC. This translates into CASSPRGASGSPGSSYNEQFF. The chain carries TRBV2 and TRBJ2-1; 10 bases line up with TRBD2. From germline, CDR1 is SNHLY and CDR2 FYNNEI. The V gene end was trimmed by 5 bases and the J gene end by 0 bases; junction bases not matched to a gene: 19. The CDR3 runs to 21 residues.

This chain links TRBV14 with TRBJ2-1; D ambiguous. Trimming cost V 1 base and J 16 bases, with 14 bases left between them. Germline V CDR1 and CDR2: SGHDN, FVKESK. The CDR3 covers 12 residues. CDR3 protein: CASSQAITIFFF. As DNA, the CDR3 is TGTGCCAGCAGCCAAGCGATCACTATCTTCTTCTTC.

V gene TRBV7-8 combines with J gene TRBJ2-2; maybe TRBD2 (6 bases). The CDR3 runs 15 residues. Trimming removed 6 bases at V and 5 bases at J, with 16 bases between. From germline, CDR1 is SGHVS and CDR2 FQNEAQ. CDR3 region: CASRPPRRGTGELFF. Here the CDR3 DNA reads TGTGCCAGCAGACCACCTCGGAGGGGAACCGGGGAGCTGTTTTTT.

Written as DNA, the CDR3 is TGTGCCAGCTCACCACCCGGGATAAGTGGAAGGGAGACCCAGTACTTC. Residues: CASSPPGISGRETQYF. The chain combines TRBV18 with TRBJ2-5; D is perhaps TRBD2 (5 bases). From germline, CDR1 is KGHSH and CDR2 LQKENI. This CDR3 region has 16 residues. V was clipped by 0 bases and J by 5 bases, with 16 bases between them.

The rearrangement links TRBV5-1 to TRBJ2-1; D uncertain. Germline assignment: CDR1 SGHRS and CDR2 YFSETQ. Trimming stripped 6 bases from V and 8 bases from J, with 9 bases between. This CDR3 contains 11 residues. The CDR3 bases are TGCGCCAGCAAGGGTTTAGATGAGCAGTTCTTC. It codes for CASKGLDEQFF. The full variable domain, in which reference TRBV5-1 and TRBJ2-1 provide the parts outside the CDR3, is KAGVTQTPRYLIKTRGQQVTLSCSPISGHRSVSWYQQTPGQGLQFLFEYFSETQRNKGNFPGRFSGRQFSNSRSEMNVSTLELGDSALYLCASKGLDEQFFGPGTRLTVL.

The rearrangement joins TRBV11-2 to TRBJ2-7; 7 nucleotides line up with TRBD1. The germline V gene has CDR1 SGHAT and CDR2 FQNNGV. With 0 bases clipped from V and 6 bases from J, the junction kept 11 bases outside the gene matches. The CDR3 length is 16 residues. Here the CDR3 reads CASSLDQWQGVGEQYF. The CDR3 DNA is TGTGCCAGCAGCTTAGATCAGTGGCAGGGGGTCGGCGAGCAGTACTTC.

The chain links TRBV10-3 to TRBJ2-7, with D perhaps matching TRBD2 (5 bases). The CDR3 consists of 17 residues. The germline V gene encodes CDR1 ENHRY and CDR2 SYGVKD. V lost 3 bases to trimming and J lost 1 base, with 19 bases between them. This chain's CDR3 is CAISDIRRDFSSYEQYF. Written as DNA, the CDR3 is TGTGCCATCAGTGACATAAGACGGGATTTCTCATCCTACGAGCAGTACTTC.

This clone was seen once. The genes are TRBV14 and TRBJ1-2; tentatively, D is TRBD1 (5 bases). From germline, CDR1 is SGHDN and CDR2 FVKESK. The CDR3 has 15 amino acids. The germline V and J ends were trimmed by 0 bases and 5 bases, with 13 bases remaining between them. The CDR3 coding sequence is TGTGCCAGCAGCCAAGATCCACAGGTCCGGTATGGCTACACCTTC. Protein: CASSQDPQVRYGYTF.

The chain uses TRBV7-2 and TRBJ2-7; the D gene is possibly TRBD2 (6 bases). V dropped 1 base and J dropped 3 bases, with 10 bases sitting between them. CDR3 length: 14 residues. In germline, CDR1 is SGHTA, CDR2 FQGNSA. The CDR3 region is CASSLVGSDYEQYF. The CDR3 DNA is TGTGCCAGCAGCTTAGTCGGGAGCGACTACGAGCAGTACTTC. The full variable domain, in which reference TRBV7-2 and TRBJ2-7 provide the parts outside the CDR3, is GAGVSQSPSNKVTEKGKDVELRCDPISGHTALYWYRQSLGQGLEFLIYFQGNSAPDKSGLPSDRFSAERTGGSVSTLTIQRTQQEDSAVYLCASSLVGSDYEQYFGPGTRLTVT.

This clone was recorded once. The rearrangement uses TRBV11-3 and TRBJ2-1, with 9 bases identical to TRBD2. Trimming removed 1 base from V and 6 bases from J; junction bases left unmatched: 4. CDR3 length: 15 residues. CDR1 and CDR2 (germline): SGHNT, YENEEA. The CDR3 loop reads CASSLGSGRFNEQFF. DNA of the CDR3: TGTGCCAGCAGCTTAGGGAGCGGGAGGTTCAATGAGCAGTTCTTC.